Listed below are T cell receptor beta chains from one sample, sequenced in a study of cytomegalovirus exposure and HLA in healthy donors. Assay used: immunoSEQ multiplex PCR; TCRdb lists only in-frame clones, some missing. The sample contains roughly 150,000 clones, 85% of which appear only once. The sequencing sample was made of PBMCs. The origin of the receptors is a young man in good health and CMV-seropositive. Both conserved end residues are part of each CDR3. D genes are given only for firm matches. Clone size is given for some rows only: seen once, a few or many times, or a class if the clone is expanded.

j_call,d_call,v_call,clone_size,cdr3_nt,cdr3_aa
TRBJ2-1,-,TRBV19,-,TGTGCCAGTAGTATTGGAGGAAACAATGAGCAGTTCTTC,CASSIGGNNEQFF
TRBJ2-5,TRBD1,TRBV5-8,-,TGTGCCAGCAATTTAGGGACAGGGATATTGGAGACCCAGTACTTC,CASNLGTGILETQYF
TRBJ1-2,TRBD1,TRBV7-2,-,TGTGCCAGCAGCTCTAGTTCCGCAGGGGGCTATGGCTACACCTTC,CASSSSSAGGYGYTF
TRBJ2-7,-,TRBV6-1,-,TGTGCCAGCAGCACCCACAGGGGAGGCGAGCAGTACTTC,CASSTHRGGEQYF
TRBJ2-7,TRBD2,TRBV7-2,-,TGTGCCAGCAGCTTAGAGCTAGCGGGGTTCTCCTACGAGCAGTACTTC,CASSLELAGFSYEQYF
TRBJ2-7,TRBD2,TRBV4-2,-,TGTGCCAGCAGCCACCAAGGGACTAGCGGGGGCCGCTCCTACGAGCAGTACTTC,CASSHQGTSGGRSYEQYF
TRBJ1-1,TRBD1,TRBV29-1,few,TGCAGCGTTGAAGGGGTTTTGAGGACAGGGGACATGAACACTGAAGCTTTCTTT,CSVEGVLRTGDMNTEAFF
TRBJ2-5,TRBD1,TRBV27,-,TGTGCCAGCAGTTGGGACAGAGGACAAGAGACCCAGTACTTC,CASSWDRGQETQYF
TRBJ2-1,-,TRBV2,many,TGTGCCAGCAGACCTACAGTACTCAGCAATGAGCAGTTCTTC,CASRPTVLSNEQFF
TRBJ1-4,TRBD1,TRBV19,-,TGTGCCACTGGACCGGGACAGAGAAATGAAAAACTGTTTTTT,CATGPGQRNEKLFF
TRBJ2-7,TRBD1,TRBV7-2,-,TGTGCCAGCAGTCCCCCCAAACAGGGGGGACCTGAACGGGAGCAGTACTTC,CASSPPKQGGPEREQYF
TRBJ2-3,TRBD2,TRBV7-2,-,TGTGCCAGCAACCCTCTCGGAGCGGGGAAAGGGACAGATACGCAGTATTTT,CASNPLGAGKGTDTQYF
TRBJ2-5,-,TRBV19,-,TGTGCCAGTAGTATGGTAACAGGGGGGAGGGAAGAGACCCAGTACTTC,CASSMVTGGREETQYF
TRBJ2-1,-,TRBV5-4,-,TGTGCCAGCAGCATCACGTCCTCCGGTTACAATGAGCAGTTCTTC,CASSITSSGYNEQFF
TRBJ1-2,TRBD1,TRBV6-5,-,TGTGCCAGCAGTCATAAGAGACAGGGGGATGGCTACACCTTC,CASSHKRQGDGYTF
TRBJ2-7,-,TRBV30,-,TGTGCCTGGAGTCTATCCCTACTAGGTTCCTACGAGCAGTACTTC,CAWSLSLLGSYEQYF
TRBJ2-7,-,TRBV6-4,-,TGTGCCAGCACCGGGGAACGCCCTCATTCTCTCCGTGGGTGGGCTGGCGAGCAGTACTTC,CASTGERPHSLRGWAGEQYF
TRBJ2-7,TRBD1,TRBV7-2,-,TGTGCCAGCAGCCAGCCGCGACAGGGGGCCATCCCCTTCTACGAGCAGTACTTC,CASSQPRQGAIPFYEQYF
TRBJ2-5,-,TRBV6-6,-,TGTGCCAGCAGTTACGCGGAGGAGACCCAGTACTTC,CASSYAEETQYF
TRBJ2-3,TRBD1,TRBV4-1,-,TGCGCCAGCAGCCAAACCGGGACAGGGACAGATACGCAGTATTTT,CASSQTGTGTDTQYF
TRBJ2-7,-,TRBV30,-,TGTGCCTGGAGTGTAGACAGAGCCTACGAGCAGTACTTC,CAWSVDRAYEQYF
TRBJ2-1,-,TRBV9,-,TGTGCCAGCAGCCACGGGGGTAATGAGCAGTTCTTC,CASSHGGNEQFF
TRBJ2-4,TRBD2,TRBV7-9,-,TGTGCCAGCAGCTTAGCATCAAGCGGGGGCCCCAAAAACATTCAGTACTTC,CASSLASSGGPKNIQYF
TRBJ1-2,-,TRBV7-2,once,TGTGCCAGCAGCTTAGTCGGGGGAGAGGTTGGCTACACCTTC,CASSLVGGEVGYTF
TRBJ2-7,TRBD1,TRBV7-9,-,TGTGCCAGCAGCTTAGTATTGCAGGGGGACGAGCAGTACTTC,CASSLVLQGDEQYF
TRBJ2-1,-,TRBV7-9,once,TGTGCCAGCAGCTCTATGGAGACTAGCTCCTACAATGAGCAGTTCTTC,CASSSMETSSYNEQFF
TRBJ1-2,TRBD1,TRBV12-5,-,TGTGCTAGTGGTGGGGACAGTGGGGACGGCTACACCTTC,CASGGDSGDGYTF
TRBJ1-2,-,TRBV9,-,TGTGCCTCCAGCGACCCGGGGGTCACCTATGGCTACACCTTC,CASSDPGVTYGYTF
TRBJ1-1,TRBD1,TRBV2,-,TGTGCCAGCAGTGTATGGACAGGGGGCCTCAGCACTGAAGCTTTCTTT,CASSVWTGGLSTEAFF
TRBJ1-6,-,TRBV6-4,-,TGTGCCAGCAGCGGGAATGCGAGAGCTTCACCCCTCCACTTT,CASSGNARASPLHF
TRBJ1-2,-,TRBV7-9,-,TGTGCCAGCAGCGCGGGTACGGGACTTCCCTATGGCTACACCTTC,CASSAGTGLPYGYTF
TRBJ2-7,-,TRBV5-1,-,TGCGCCAGCAGCTTGGCCGTTGGAGACTACGAGCAGTACTTC,CASSLAVGDYEQYF
TRBJ2-5,-,TRBV15,-,TGTGCCACCAGCCGGGACAACCAAGAGACCCAGTACTTC,CATSRDNQETQYF
TRBJ2-7,TRBD2,TRBV6-5,-,TGTGCCAGCAGTTACTCCCAAGCGGGGGGGCCCTACGAGCAGTACTTC,CASSYSQAGGPYEQYF
TRBJ2-7,-,TRBV18,-,TGTGCCAGCTCACCACCTAACTCCTACGAGCAGTACTTC,CASSPPNSYEQYF
TRBJ1-2,-,TRBV11-2,-,TGTGCCAGCAGCTCCCAGGGGTCGGACTATGGCTACACCTTC,CASSSQGSDYGYTF